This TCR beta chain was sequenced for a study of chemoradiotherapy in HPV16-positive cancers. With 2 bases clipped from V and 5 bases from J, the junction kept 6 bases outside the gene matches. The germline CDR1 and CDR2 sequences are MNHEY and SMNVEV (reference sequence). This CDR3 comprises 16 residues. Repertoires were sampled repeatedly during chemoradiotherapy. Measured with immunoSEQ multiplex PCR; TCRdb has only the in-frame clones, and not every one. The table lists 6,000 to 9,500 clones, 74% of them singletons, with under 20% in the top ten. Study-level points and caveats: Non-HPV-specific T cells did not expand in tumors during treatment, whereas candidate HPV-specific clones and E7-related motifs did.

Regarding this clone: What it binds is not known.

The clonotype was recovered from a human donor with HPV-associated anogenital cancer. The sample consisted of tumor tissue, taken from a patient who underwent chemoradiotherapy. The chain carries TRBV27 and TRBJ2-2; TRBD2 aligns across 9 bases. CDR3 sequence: CASSLPAGGKTGELFF. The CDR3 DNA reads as TGTGCCAGCAGTTTACCGGCGGGGGGGAAGACCGGGGAGCTGTTTTTT.